This TCR beta chain stems from a study of cytomegalovirus exposure and HLA in healthy donors. V was shortened by 5 bases and J by 4 bases, with 14 bases between the two germline ends. This CDR3 has 14 amino acids. Germline loops: CDR1 MNHEY, CDR2 SVGAGI. PCR primers comprised 60 Vbeta and 13 Jbeta primers. Data came from immunoSEQ multiplex PCR; TCRdb stores just in-frame clones and leaves some out. Of 76,000 or so clones in the sample, 65% to 75% are singletons; the top ten hold 15% to 20%. The TCR was taken from a woman in her forties in good health and CMV-seropositive. Sequences were obtained from PBMCs. The chain carries TRBV6-5 and TRBJ1-1, with a weak D call TRBD1 (5 bases). This CDR3 reads CASSRPGGGTEAFF. The CDR3 nucleotides are TGTGCCAGCAGTCGACCGGGGGGAGGCACTGAAGCTTTCTTT.